This entry describes one TCR beta chain. The target antigen is unknown. These data come from a study of beta chain features in type 1 diabetes. Findings and limits, study-wide: All four CD4+ subsets from Type 1 diabetes patients carried moderately but significantly shorter TCRB CDR3s. In comparison with healthy donors, patients had naive, central memory and Treg TCRB repertoires that appeared more similar.

This CDR3 has 15 amino acids. V shed 3 bases and J 2 bases; nucleotides not matched to a gene: 5. CDR1 is SGHRS and CDR2 is YFSETQ in the germline V gene. The entirety of the isolated RNA underwent reverse transcription, so expressed TCRB transcripts were sequenced. Repertoires were generated with immunoSEQ multiplex PCR, while TCRdb's copy carries only in-frame clones and drops some. The sample holds more than 250,000 clones; just over 20% are singletons and the top ten take less than 0.03%. Central memory, naive, regulatory and stem cell-like memory CD4+ cells were sorted by CD45RO/CCR7/CD25/CD127/CD95/CD27.

Sequences were obtained from naive CD4+ T cells from blood. This sequence joins TRBV5-1 and TRBJ2-5; 9 bases align to TRBD1. The receptor was derived from a woman between 40 and 55 years old with type 1 diabetes. This CDR3 reads CASSSTGGQQETQYF. CDR3 in DNA: TGCGCCAGCAGCTCCACAGGGGGCCAACAAGAGACCCAGTACTTC.